The rows below give T cell receptor beta chains drawn from one sample of a study of T-cell reconstitution after alpha-beta-depleted transplantation in children. TCRdb recomputed calls from the PCR reads with MiXCR, one row per CDR3 protein. Found here are roughly 670,000 distinct CDR3 sequences, around 12% of them singletons; the top ten hold 0.79%. The sample was PBMCs, taken before TCRalphabeta/CD19-depleted stem cell transplant. Receptors were obtained from a girl aged 2-9 years with congenital amegakaryocytic thrombocytopenia, due to receive a stem cell transplant. Each CDR3 is given with its conserved first and last residue. The order of the fields is J gene, V gene, CDR3 length, clone size, D gene, CDR3 protein, CDR3 DNA. A D gene is named only where the DNA matches it firmly. Where a row states a size, it is once, few, many or the class of an expanded clone; other rows omit it.

J gene: TRBJ2-3
V gene: TRBV27
CDR3 length: 19
clone size: NA
D gene: TRBD2
CDR3 protein: CASSPRGTSGRAVPDTQYF
CDR3 DNA: TGTGCCAGCAGTCCGCGGGGGACTAGCGGGAGGGCTGTTCCAGATACGCAGTATTTT

J gene: TRBJ1-1
V gene: TRBV10-3
CDR3 length: 14
clone size: many
D gene: NA
CDR3 protein: CAITKGGGNTEAFF
CDR3 DNA: TGTGCCATCACAAAAGGGGGGGGGAACACTGAAGCTTTCTTT

J gene: TRBJ2-3
V gene: TRBV20-1
CDR3 length: 14
clone size: NA
D gene: NA
CDR3 protein: CSASRGEGTDTQYF
CDR3 DNA: TGCAGTGCTAGTCGAGGGGAAGGCACAGATACGCAGTATTTT

J gene: TRBJ2-1
V gene: TRBV28
CDR3 length: 12
clone size: few
D gene: NA
CDR3 protein: CASGRPPNEQFF
CDR3 DNA: TGTGCCAGCGGAAGGCCCCCCAATGAGCAGTTCTTC

J gene: TRBJ2-7
V gene: TRBV7-6
CDR3 length: 16
clone size: NA
D gene: NA
CDR3 protein: CASSPESDFTTYEQYF
CDR3 DNA: TGTGCCAGCAGCCCGGAGTCAGACTTCACCACCTACGAGCAGTACTTC

J gene: TRBJ2-4
V gene: TRBV20-1
CDR3 length: 13
clone size: many
D gene: NA
CDR3 protein: CSATSGGENIQYF
CDR3 DNA: TGCAGTGCTACCTCCGGAGGGGAAAACATTCAGTACTTC

J gene: TRBJ1-5
V gene: TRBV12-3/TRBV12-4
CDR3 length: 14
clone size: few
D gene: NA
CDR3 protein: CASSPNRESQPQHF
CDR3 DNA: TGTGCCAGCAGTCCCAACAGAGAAAGTCAGCCCCAGCATTTT

J gene: TRBJ2-1
V gene: TRBV3-1
CDR3 length: 16
clone size: few
D gene: TRBD2
CDR3 protein: CASSQAGTSGRGEQFF
CDR3 DNA: TGTGCCAGCAGCCAAGCCGGGACTAGCGGGAGAGGTGAGCAGTTCTTC

J gene: TRBJ2-1
V gene: TRBV3-1
CDR3 length: 16
clone size: few
D gene: TRBD2
CDR3 protein: CASSQAPSGNDNEQFF
CDR3 DNA: TGTGCCAGCAGCCAAGCCCCTAGCGGGAACGACAATGAGCAGTTCTTC

J gene: TRBJ2-5
V gene: TRBV20-1
CDR3 length: 10
clone size: many
D gene: NA
CDR3 protein: CSMNQETQYF
CDR3 DNA: TGCAGCATGAACCAAGAGACCCAGTACTTC

J gene: TRBJ2-7
V gene: TRBV2
CDR3 length: 16
clone size: NA
D gene: TRBD2
CDR3 protein: CASSELAGALGYEQYF
CDR3 DNA: TGTGCCAGCAGTGAGCTAGCGGGAGCCCTCGGGTACGAGCAGTACTTC

J gene: TRBJ2-7
V gene: TRBV5-1
CDR3 length: 14
clone size: few
D gene: TRBD1
CDR3 protein: CASSLYGTDYEQYF
CDR3 DNA: TGCGCCAGCAGCTTGTACGGGACAGACTACGAGCAGTACTTC

J gene: TRBJ1-1
V gene: TRBV5-1
CDR3 length: 15
clone size: many
D gene: NA
CDR3 protein: CASTGRGTMNTEAFF
CDR3 DNA: TGCGCCAGCACCGGTCGGGGGACGATGAACACTGAAGCTTTCTTT

J gene: TRBJ2-1
V gene: TRBV7-9
CDR3 length: 15
clone size: few
D gene: TRBD2
CDR3 protein: CASSLSRGGYNEQFF
CDR3 DNA: TGTGCCAGCAGCTTGTCCCGGGGGGGGTACAATGAGCAGTTCTTC

J gene: TRBJ2-1
V gene: TRBV7-9
CDR3 length: 16
clone size: NA
D gene: NA
CDR3 protein: CASSNGGASSYNEQFF
CDR3 DNA: TGTGCCAGCAGTAATGGGGGGGCCAGCTCCTACAATGAGCAGTTCTTC

J gene: TRBJ1-5
V gene: TRBV5-1
CDR3 length: 13
clone size: many
D gene: NA
CDR3 protein: CASSLAGYQPQHF
CDR3 DNA: TGCGCCAGCAGCTTGGCCGGCTATCAGCCCCAGCATTTT

J gene: TRBJ1-5
V gene: TRBV28
CDR3 length: 15
clone size: many
D gene: NA
CDR3 protein: CASSPTAGYNQPQHF
CDR3 DNA: TGTGCCAGCAGTCCTACAGCGGGATACAATCAGCCCCAGCATTTT

J gene: TRBJ2-1
V gene: TRBV11-1
CDR3 length: 15
clone size: many
D gene: TRBD2
CDR3 protein: CASSSWGLAGNEQFF
CDR3 DNA: TGTGCCAGCAGCTCCTGGGGACTAGCGGGAAATGAGCAGTTCTTC

J gene: TRBJ1-2
V gene: TRBV12-3/TRBV12-4
CDR3 length: 14
clone size: many
D gene: NA
CDR3 protein: CASSFQQGDYGYTF
CDR3 DNA: TGTGCCAGCAGTTTTCAGCAGGGTGACTATGGCTACACCTTC

J gene: TRBJ1-6
V gene: TRBV12-3/TRBV12-4
CDR3 length: 15
clone size: many
D gene: NA
CDR3 protein: CASSFSTGYNSPLHF
CDR3 DNA: TGTGCCAGCAGTTTCTCGACGGGTTATAATTCACCCCTCCACTTT

J gene: TRBJ2-3
V gene: TRBV12-3/TRBV12-4
CDR3 length: 15
clone size: NA
D gene: NA
CDR3 protein: CASLGGVGGTDTQYF
CDR3 DNA: TGTGCCAGCTTAGGCGGAGTTGGCGGCACAGATACGCAGTATTTT

J gene: TRBJ2-5
V gene: TRBV7-6
CDR3 length: 16
clone size: many
D gene: TRBD2
CDR3 protein: CASSLETSGPQETQYF
CDR3 DNA: TGTGCCAGCAGCTTAGAGACTAGCGGACCCCAAGAGACCCAGTACTTC

J gene: TRBJ2-7
V gene: TRBV14
CDR3 length: 13
clone size: NA
D gene: NA
CDR3 protein: CASSQDTIYEQYF
CDR3 DNA: TGTGCCAGCAGCCAAGATACGATCTACGAGCAGTACTTC

J gene: TRBJ2-1
V gene: TRBV7-9
CDR3 length: 14
clone size: NA
D gene: NA
CDR3 protein: CASSLAVSGNEQFF
CDR3 DNA: TGTGCCAGCAGCTTGGCGGTTTCGGGGAATGAGCAGTTCTTC

J gene: TRBJ2-7
V gene: TRBV19
CDR3 length: 14
clone size: NA
D gene: TRBD2
CDR3 protein: CASPPGLRSYEQYF
CDR3 DNA: TGTGCCAGTCCACCGGGACTACGCTCCTACGAGCAGTACTTC

J gene: TRBJ2-5
V gene: TRBV10-1
CDR3 length: 13
clone size: few
D gene: TRBD1
CDR3 protein: CASRGQAEETQYF
CDR3 DNA: TGCGCCAGCAGGGGACAGGCGGAAGAGACCCAGTACTTC

J gene: TRBJ2-3
V gene: TRBV5-1
CDR3 length: 15
clone size: many
D gene: TRBD1
CDR3 protein: CASSLGQRNTDTQYF
CDR3 DNA: TGCGCCAGCAGCCTGGGACAGAGAAACACAGATACGCAGTATTTT

J gene: TRBJ2-2
V gene: TRBV29-1
CDR3 length: 14
clone size: NA
D gene: NA
CDR3 protein: CSVGGDGNTGELFF
CDR3 DNA: TGCAGCGTTGGGGGTGACGGCAACACCGGGGAGCTGTTTTTT

J gene: TRBJ2-7
V gene: TRBV7-8
CDR3 length: 13
clone size: NA
D gene: NA
CDR3 protein: CAMGPPLEYEQYF
CDR3 DNA: TGTGCCATGGGCCCCCCCCTCGAGTACGAGCAGTACTTC

J gene: TRBJ2-1
V gene: TRBV14
CDR3 length: 19
clone size: NA
D gene: TRBD2
CDR3 protein: CARSQGKGSGGSYYNEQFF
CDR3 DNA: TGTGCCAGAAGCCAAGGCAAGGGCAGTGGCGGGAGCTATTACAATGAGCAGTTCTTC

J gene: TRBJ2-5
V gene: TRBV20-1
CDR3 length: 14
clone size: NA
D gene: NA
CDR3 protein: CSARDGRGGETQYF
CDR3 DNA: TGCAGTGCTAGAGATGGTCGGGGAGGTGAGACCCAGTACTTC

J gene: TRBJ2-4
V gene: TRBV7-9
CDR3 length: 14
clone size: few
D gene: NA
CDR3 protein: CASSLDPPLYIQYF
CDR3 DNA: TGTGCCAGCAGCTTAGACCCCCCTCTTTATATTCAGTACTTC

J gene: TRBJ2-3
V gene: TRBV12-3/TRBV12-4
CDR3 length: 15
clone size: many
D gene: TRBD1
CDR3 protein: CASSQGAQGTDTQYF
CDR3 DNA: TGTGCCAGCAGCCAGGGGGCGCAAGGCACAGATACGCAGTATTTT

J gene: TRBJ2-1
V gene: TRBV7-3
CDR3 length: 11
clone size: many
D gene: NA
CDR3 protein: CASSIGDEQFF
CDR3 DNA: TGTGCCAGCAGCATTGGCGATGAGCAGTTCTTC

J gene: TRBJ1-2
V gene: TRBV29-1
CDR3 length: 13
clone size: NA
D gene: TRBD1
CDR3 protein: CTFSGQGRDGYTF
CDR3 DNA: TGCACCTTTTCTGGACAGGGAAGGGATGGCTACACCTTC

J gene: TRBJ2-1
V gene: TRBV5-1
CDR3 length: 15
clone size: many
D gene: TRBD2
CDR3 protein: CASSLAGVGINEQFF
CDR3 DNA: TGCGCCAGCAGCTTAGCGGGAGTGGGCATCAATGAGCAGTTCTTC

J gene: TRBJ2-7
V gene: TRBV28
CDR3 length: 12
clone size: many
D gene: NA
CDR3 protein: CASRGPLYEQYF
CDR3 DNA: TGTGCCAGCAGAGGTCCTCTCTACGAGCAGTACTTC

J gene: TRBJ2-7
V gene: TRBV12-3/TRBV12-4
CDR3 length: 13
clone size: NA
D gene: NA
CDR3 protein: CASGVVGVDEQYF
CDR3 DNA: TGTGCCAGCGGGGTCGTCGGGGTAGACGAGCAGTACTTC

J gene: TRBJ2-7
V gene: TRBV20-1
CDR3 length: 15
clone size: NA
D gene: NA
CDR3 protein: CSASNWPALAYEQYF
CDR3 DNA: TGCAGTGCTAGTAATTGGCCAGCCCTAGCCTACGAGCAGTACTTC

J gene: TRBJ1-2
V gene: TRBV12-3/TRBV12-4
CDR3 length: 13
clone size: few
D gene: NA
CDR3 protein: CASSSDGYYGYPF
CDR3 DNA: TGTGCCAGCAGTTCTGACGGCTACTATGGCTACCCCTTC

J gene: TRBJ1-6
V gene: TRBV7-8
CDR3 length: 14
clone size: few
D gene: NA
CDR3 protein: CASTLRVTNSPLHF
CDR3 DNA: TGTGCCAGCACCCTGAGGGTCACCAATTCACCCCTCCACTTT

J gene: TRBJ2-6
V gene: TRBV29-1
CDR3 length: 14
clone size: many
D gene: NA
CDR3 protein: CSVPGHSGANVLTF
CDR3 DNA: TGCAGCGTACCCGGACACTCTGGGGCCAACGTCCTGACTTTC

J gene: TRBJ2-5
V gene: TRBV5-1
CDR3 length: 12
clone size: NA
D gene: NA
CDR3 protein: CASSDSAESQYF
CDR3 DNA: TGCGCCAGCTCGGACAGCGCAGAGTCCCAGTACTTC

J gene: TRBJ2-3
V gene: TRBV7-8
CDR3 length: 13
clone size: NA
D gene: NA
CDR3 protein: CASSTSPADTQYF
CDR3 DNA: TGTGCCAGCAGCACTAGTCCGGCAGATACGCAGTATTTT

J gene: TRBJ2-7
V gene: TRBV20-1
CDR3 length: 13
clone size: NA
D gene: NA
CDR3 protein: CSARARVGYEQYF
CDR3 DNA: TGCAGTGCTAGAGCCAGGGTCGGCTACGAGCAGTACTTC

J gene: TRBJ2-7
V gene: TRBV28
CDR3 length: 14
clone size: many
D gene: NA
CDR3 protein: CASRGTGSSYEQYF
CDR3 DNA: TGTGCCAGCAGAGGGACTGGGAGCTCCTACGAGCAGTACTTC